These 9 T cell receptor beta chains came from one sample sequenced in a study of glioma-infiltrating T cells after dendritic cell vaccination. Time point defined: after dendritic cell vaccination, including at tumor progression/relapse. This table comes from immunoSEQ multiplex PCR, and its TCRdb copy is limited to in-frame clones, with some not included. The table has around 60,000 clones, roughly 86% seen once. Specimen: blood, collected after dendritic cell vaccination. All receptors come from a human donor with glioblastoma.

The genes are TRBV2 and TRBJ2-7, with 9 bases aligning to TRBD1. This CDR3 is built from 14 residues. The trim removed 1 base at V and 6 bases at J, leaving 4 bases unmatched. Germline CDR1 reads SNHLY; CDR2 reads FYNNEI. CDR3 DNA sequence: TGTGCCAGCAGTGAAGGTGGGACAGGGAGCGAGCAGTACTTC. It is translated as CASSEGGTGSEQYF.

The V gene is TRBV5-1, the J gene TRBJ2-7, with D maybe TRBD1 (5 bases). The germline gives CDR1 SGHRS, CDR2 YFSETQ. Trimming cost V 5 bases and J 3 bases, with 15 bases left between them. This CDR3 is 14 amino acids long. The CDR3 sequence is CASSRTGEFYEQYF. DNA for the CDR3: TGCGCCAGCAGTAGAACAGGAGAGTTCTACGAGCAGTACTTC.

The chain joins TRBV7-9 to TRBJ1-1; D possibly corresponds to TRBD1 (5 bases). Germline CDR1 reads SEHNR; CDR2 reads FQNEAQ (reference sequence). Trimming took 2 bases from V and 4 from J, leaving 17 bases between them. The CDR3 runs to 16 residues. This CDR3 is CASSLYRYRGGTEAFF. Here the CDR3 DNA reads TGTGCCAGCAGCTTATATCGGTATAGGGGAGGCACTGAAGCTTTCTTT. The variable domain in full, completed from reference TRBV7-9 and TRBJ1-1, reads DTGVSQNPRHKITKRGQNVTFRCDPISEHNRLYWYRQTLGQGPEFLTYFQNEAQLEKSRLLSDRFSAERPKGSFSTLEIQRTEQGDSAMYLCASSLYRYRGGTEAFFGQGTRLTVV.

The chain has TRBV28 and TRBJ2-7; 7 bases line up with TRBD2. The V segment lost 5 bases and the J segment 10 bases; nucleotides outside the gene matches: 8. Germline lookup yields CDR1 MDHEN and CDR2 SYDVKM. CDR3 length: 12 residues. The CDR3, as DNA: TGTGCCAGCAGTCCTACCCAGCGGGATCAGTACTTC. This gives the protein CASSPTQRDQYF.

This clone was seen just once. The chain employs TRBV27 and TRBJ1-6; possible D gene TRBD1, 5 bases. The CDR3 has 20 amino acids. Germline V gene lookup returns CDR1 MNHEY and CDR2 SMNVEV (reference sequence). Trimming removed 8 bases at V and 0 bases at J, with 26 bases between. CDR3 in amino acids: CASSPVGAGRSSSYNSPLHF. The CDR3 DNA sequence: TGTGCCAGCTCCCCAGTAGGGGCAGGTAGATCAAGCTCCTATAATTCACCCCTCCACTTT.

The sample holds a few counts of this clone. This chain links TRBV5-1 with TRBJ1-2; D is unclear. The length of the CDR3 is 13 residues. V dropped 0 bases and J dropped 8 bases, with 11 bases sitting between them. From germline, CDR1 is SGHRS and CDR2 YFSETQ. The CDR3 coding sequence is TGCGCCAGCAGCTTGGCTCCAGGTAACGGCTACACCTTC. Translation gives CASSLAPGNGYTF.

This chain connects TRBV30 to TRBJ1-2, with D unresolved. Germline-derived CDR1 and CDR2 are GTSNPN and SVGIG (reference sequence). The CDR3 contains 12 residues. V gave up 1 base and J gave up 7 bases, with 10 bases separating them. The CDR3 DNA is TGTGCCTGGAGTGCCGGAGAGATTGGCTACACCTTC. It translates to CAWSAGEIGYTF.

The chain joins TRBV7-9 to TRBJ1-5; 9 positions match TRBD1. Unmatched junction bases numbered 8, after V lost 1 base and J lost 1 base. The germline gives CDR1 SEHNR, CDR2 FQNEAQ (reference sequence). The CDR3 has 18 amino acids. The CDR3 DNA sequence: TGTGCCAGCAGCTTAGATGGGACAGGGAAAATGAGCAATCAGCCCCAGCATTTT. Translated, it gives CASSLDGTGKMSNQPQHF.

The chain carries TRBV18 and TRBJ1-6; TRBD1 matches at 8 bases. The CDR3 is 17 amino acids. J gave up 7 bases and V 1 base, and 9 bases lay outside the gene matches. The germline gives CDR1 KGHSH, CDR2 LQKENI. The CDR3 loop is CASSPQTRTGLNSPLHF. CDR3 coding DNA: TGTGCCAGCTCACCACAAACTCGGACAGGGTTGAATTCACCCCTCCACTTT.